This TCR beta chain was documented in a study of T cells after posttransplantation cyclophosphamide. Of note for this clone: Antigen specificity is unknown. The junction and the germline gene differ at one end; a read error may be behind it.

Assay used: immunoSEQ multiplex PCR; TCRdb lists only in-frame clones, some missing. The specimen has some 13,000 clones, none found just once. A marrow graft followed busulfan-fludarabine conditioning, with cyclophosphamide on days +3 and +4. General study points: Skin or GI-infiltrating T cells shared few TRB sequences with blood.

This clonotype was sampled from a female patient in her thirties or forties who received an allogeneic stem cell transplant from a related donor, was CMV-positive, and had acute GVHD only. The graft donor may have contributed some T cells. Sequenced material: PBMCs, taken after allogeneic stem cell transplant with posttransplant cyclophosphamide.

The CDR3 is CASSLGLGAGGRQYNEQFF. The CDR3 coding sequence is TGTGCTAGCAGCTTAGGTCTAGGGGCGGGAGGTCGGCAATACAATGAGCAGTTCTTC. The chain joins TRBV7-7 to TRBJ2-1; 8 bases agree with TRBD2. The CDR3 length is 19 residues. Germline V gene sequence: CDR1 SSHAT, CDR2 FNYEAQ (reference sequence). Full variable domain (rest looked up from reference TRBV7-7 and TRBJ2-1): GAGVSQSPRYKVTKRGQDVTLRCDPISSHATLYWYQQALGQGPEFLTYFNYEAQPDKSGLPSDRFSAERPEGSISTLTIQRTEQRDSAMYRCASSLGLGAGGRQYNEQFFGPGTRLTVL.